This T cell receptor (beta chain) was sequenced for a study of cytomegalovirus exposure and HLA in healthy donors. Overall study results and limits: Accounts indicate the classifier identified cytomegalovirus status with strong specificity and sensitivity. Cytomegalovirus association was listed for approximately 150 TCR beta chains. TCR clusters originating in the first cohort tended to co-occur in the approximately 120 validation repertoires, according to a later analysis.

Measured with immunoSEQ multiplex PCR; TCRdb has only the in-frame clones, and not every one. The table lists 50,000 to 80,000 clones, roughly 96% of them singletons. The donors were part of the 120-subject validation cohort, which stood apart from the approximately 670-subject first cohort. As to this clone: Its antigen is unknown. The junction and the germline gene differ at one end; a read error may be behind it.

The CDR3 covers 18 residues. Germline V gives CDR1 SSHAT, CDR2 FNYEAQ (reference sequence). The source of this sequence is a woman under 30 in good health and CMV-seropositive. V usage is TRBV7-7 and J usage is TRBJ2-3; 10 bases fit TRBD2. The sequencing input was PBMCs. The CDR3 DNA reads as TGTGCTAGCAGCTTAGAAGCGGGGGGGCCGGGGTACACAGATACGCAGTATTTT. Translated: CASSLEAGGPGYTDTQYF.